Shown below are 19 T cell receptor beta chains from a single sample sequenced in a study of T cells in Graves' hyperthyroidism and ophthalmopathy (dated by TCRdb to about 2019). Libraries were constructed by multiplex PCR. The instrument given in TCRdb is Illumina HiSeq 2000. The TCR beta CDR3 regions were amplified from the RNA transcripts. The first round of RT-PCR for the TCR CDR3 was performed with the HTBI primer set and the Qiagen OneStep RT-PCR kit. TCRdb handled the public reads itself, with Q25 trimming in fastp and clone calling in MiXCR, and kept productive beta chains. Identical CDR3 proteins give one entry, which carries the most common genes and DNA. The sample profile shows over 700,000 distinct CDR3 sequences; roughly 37% of them were found once. Of the sample, over 8% is held by the ten largest clones. Sequencing input: blood. The receptor source for this set is a man aged 18 to 29 with Graves' hyperthyroidism.

V usage is TRBV7-2 and J usage is TRBJ2-7, with D possibly being TRBD1 (5 bases). Trimming took 6 bases from V and 0 from J, leaving 9 bases between them. The CDR3 length is 13 residues. Germline V lookup: CDR1 SGHTA, CDR2 FQGNSA. CDR3 sequence (DNA): TGTGCCAGCAGAGGGGTTACCTCCTACGAGCAGTACTTC. It encodes CASRGVTSYEQYF.

This rearrangement joins TRBV11-2 to TRBJ2-7, with D hard to call. The CDR3 totals 12 residues. V was shortened by 5 bases and J by 3 bases, with 8 bases between the two germline ends. Germline CDR1 SGHAT, CDR2 FQNNGV. CDR3 DNA sequence: TGTGCCAGCAGCACCTTATTCTACGAGCAGTACTTC. It codes for CASSTLFYEQYF.

Only a few counts were recorded for this clonotype. The V and J genes are TRBV6-2 or TRBV6-3 and TRBJ2-2; TRBD1 aligns across 10 bases. This CDR3 region has 14 residues. Germline loops: CDR1 MNHEY, CDR2 SVGEGT. V lost 10 bases to trimming and J lost 3 bases; unmatched junction nucleotides: 5. CDR3 loop: CATDRGRDTGELFF. CDR3 bases: TGTGCCACCGACAGGGGGCGGGACACCGGGGAGCTGTTTTTT.

The rearrangement joins TRBV10-3 to TRBJ1-1, with 8 bases lining up with TRBD1. The CDR3 has 15 residues. Losses at the gene ends were 4 bases for V and 5 bases for J; bases not matched to a gene: 9. Germline-derived CDR1 and CDR2 are ENHRY and SYGVKD. The CDR3 region has the DNA TGTGCCATCAGTGCGCTAGGGCAGGGGGCGACTGAAGCTTTCTTT. Protein sequence: CAISALGQGATEAFF.

Concerning this clonotype: This may stem from a read error, because a much larger clone lies one nucleotide away. The gene calls are TRBV19 and TRBJ2-6, with D perhaps matching TRBD2 (6 bases). CDR3 size: 14 residues. V was trimmed by 11 bases and J by 3 bases, leaving 14 bases between them. Germline V gene lookup returns CDR1 LNHDA and CDR2 SQIVND (reference sequence). CDR3 nucleotide sequence: TGTGCCGGTACCGCGGGGTATGGGGCCAACGTCCTGACTTTC. Translation: CAGTAGYGANVLTF.

Turning to this clonotype: A much larger clone is a single base away; this may be a read error. The V and J genes are TRBV25-1 and TRBJ2-5, with 7 bases fitting TRBD1. V shed 6 bases, J shed 1 base, and the junction held 5 bases outside the gene matches. CDR1 MGHDK and CDR2 SYGVNS come from the germline V gene. The CDR3 length is 14 residues. This chain's CDR3 is CASSVRTGQETQYF. The CDR3 DNA follows: TGTGCCAGCAGCGTACGGACAGGCCAAGAGACCCAGTACTTC.

Comments on this clonotype: A single base separates this from a much larger clone, so it may be a read error. The chain uses TRBV9 and TRBJ1-6, with 7 nucleotides matching TRBD1. V lost 7 bases to trimming and J lost 10 bases; unmatched junction nucleotides: 14. CDR1 SGDLS and CDR2 YYNGEE come from the germline V gene. The CDR3 is made up of 15 amino acids. The CDR3 sequence: CASGQVNRGGSPLHF. The CDR3 DNA follows: TGTGCCAGCGGCCAAGTTAACAGGGGAGGCTCACCCCTCCACTTT.

This clonotype occurred many times. This chain uses TRBV2 with TRBJ1-6; D perhaps matches TRBD1 (5 bases). CDR1 is SNHLY and CDR2 is FYNNEI in the germline V gene. V was trimmed by 7 bases and J by 7 bases, leaving 17 bases between them. The CDR3 spans 15 residues. Here the CDR3 DNA reads TGTGCCAGCAAGAAAGGGGCAGGGTACAATTCACCCCTCCACTTT. It specifies CASKKGAGYNSPLHF.

For this clonotype: Possible read error: a much larger clone is one base away. The chain carries TRBV29-1 and TRBJ2-5; D is unclear. V was pared by 1 base and J by 5 bases, with 5 bases between. The CDR3 runs 11 residues. Germline V gives CDR1 SQVTM, CDR2 ANQGSEA. The CDR3 sequence is CSVEGIETQYF. Here the CDR3 DNA reads TGCAGCGTTGAAGGGATTGAGACCCAGTACTTC.

In this sample, this clonotype turned up many times. The CDR3 sequence is CASRLYGYTF. CDR3 in DNA: TGTGCCAGCCGACTCTATGGCTACACCTTC. The chain has TRBV19 and TRBJ1-2, with D unclear. Germline CDR1 is LNHDA and CDR2 is SQIVND (reference sequence). The V gene lost 9 bases and the J gene lost 4 bases, with 6 bases spanning the gap. The CDR3 covers 10 residues.

This clonotype was seen repeatedly, ten times or more. The V and J genes are TRBV9 and TRBJ1-1; 7 nucleotides line up with TRBD1. Trimming cost V 2 bases and J 4 bases; bases outside gene matches: 2. Germline CDR1 and CDR2: SGDLS and YYNGEE. The CDR3 spans 13 residues. The CDR3 loop reads CASSVDRATEAFF. For the CDR3, the DNA is TGTGCCAGCAGCGTCGACAGGGCCACTGAAGCTTTCTTT.

This clonotype appeared many times. V and J are TRBV2 and TRBJ2-7, with D possibly TRBD2 on 6 matching bases. The V gene's germline CDR1 is SNHLY and CDR2 FYNNEI. The CDR3 is 12 residues long. V was cut by 6 bases and J by 5 bases, with 11 bases left in between. The CDR3 nucleotides are TGTGCCAGCAGGGGGGGTGTCGACGAGCAGTACTTC. As protein: CASRGGVDEQYF.

This clonotype was found many times. The chain links TRBV19 to TRBJ1-1, with 10 bases identical to TRBD1. The CDR3 runs 13 residues. V lost 10 bases and J lost 6; bases outside the gene matches: 8. Germline CDR1 is LNHDA and CDR2 is SQIVND (reference sequence). The DNA for the CDR3 is TGTGCCACCGAGGGACAGGGGTTCGCTGAAGCTTTCTTT. Translation gives CATEGQGFAEAFF.

The chain uses TRBV10-3 and TRBJ2-7; weak D call: TRBD2 (6 bases). Germline CDR1 and CDR2: ENHRY and SYGVKD. This CDR3 has 13 residues. Trimming left V 6 bases short and J 0 bases short, with 9 bases between. The CDR3 spells CAISSSDSYEQYF. CDR3 nucleotides: TGTGCCATCAGCTCTAGCGACTCCTACGAGCAGTACTTC.

This chain connects TRBV29-1 to TRBJ1-2; D is possibly TRBD1 (6 bases). The CDR3 length is 11 residues. Germline loops: CDR1 SQVTM, CDR2 ANQGSEA. V was clipped by 8 bases and J by 4 bases, with 11 bases between them. DNA of the CDR3: TGCAGCACGGGACAAGCCTATGGCTACACCTTC. Translating it yields CSTGQAYGYTF.

This clonotype was found many times. The chain couples TRBV7-2 to TRBJ1-2; perhaps TRBD1 as D (5 bases). V lost 8 bases and J lost 4, with 20 bases in between. The CDR3 contains 15 residues. Germline V lookup: CDR1 SGHTA, CDR2 FQGNSA. CDR3 in amino acids: CASRTSSTVSYGYTF. CDR3 DNA: TGTGCCAGCCGCACCTCCTCGACAGTTAGCTATGGCTACACCTTC.

This clonotype was seen only a few times. V gene TRBV19 combines with J gene TRBJ2-7, with D perhaps matching TRBD1 (5 bases). CDR1 and CDR2 (germline): LNHDA, SQIVND (reference sequence). Trimming stripped 3 bases from V and 1 base from J, with 16 bases between. CDR3 size: 16 residues. The CDR3 reads CASSIRGDSPSYEQYF. DNA for the CDR3: TGTGCCAGTAGTATTCGAGGTGACAGCCCGTCCTACGAGCAGTACTTC.

This clonotype was detected only a few times. The CDR3 is CASSDDSGGLNTGELFF. In DNA form, the CDR3 reads TGTGCCAGCAGTGACGACAGCGGGGGCCTAAACACCGGGGAGCTGTTTTTT. The chain combines TRBV2 with TRBJ2-2; 8 bases agree with TRBD2. The trim removed 3 bases at V and 2 bases at J, leaving 8 bases unmatched. The CDR3 is made up of 17 amino acids. From germline, CDR1 is SNHLY and CDR2 FYNNEI. The entire variable domain, with the rest obtained from reference TRBV2 and TRBJ2-2, is as follows: EPEVTQTPSHQVTQMGQEVILRCVPISNHLYFYWYRQILGQKVEFLVSFYNNEISEKSEIFDDQFSVERPDGSNFTLKIRSTKLEDSAMYFCASSDDSGGLNTGELFFGEGSRLTVL.

This clonotype was observed a few times. This rearrangement joins TRBV6-5 to TRBJ1-6; no clear D. This CDR3 region has 15 residues. CDR1 MNHEY and CDR2 SVGAGI come from the germline V gene. Trimming shortened V by 2 bases and J by 9 bases, and 14 bases separated the two germline ends. The chain's CDR3 is CASSYLAASGSPLHF. CDR3 coding DNA: TGTGCCAGCAGTTACCTTGCCGCCTCGGGTTCACCCCTCCACTTT.